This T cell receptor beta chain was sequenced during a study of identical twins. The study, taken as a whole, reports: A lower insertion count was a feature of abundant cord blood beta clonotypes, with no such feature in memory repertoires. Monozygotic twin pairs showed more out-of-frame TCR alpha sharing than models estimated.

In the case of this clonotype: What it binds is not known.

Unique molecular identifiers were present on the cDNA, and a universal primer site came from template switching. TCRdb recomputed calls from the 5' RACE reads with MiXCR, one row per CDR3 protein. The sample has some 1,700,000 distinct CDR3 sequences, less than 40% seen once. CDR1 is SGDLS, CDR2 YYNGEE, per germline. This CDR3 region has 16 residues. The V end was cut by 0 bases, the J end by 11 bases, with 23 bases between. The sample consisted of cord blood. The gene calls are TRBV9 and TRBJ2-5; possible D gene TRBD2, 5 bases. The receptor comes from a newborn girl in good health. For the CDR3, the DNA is TGTGCCAGCAGCGTAGCTACGGGATACATATACAATGAGCAGTACTTC. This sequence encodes CASSVATGYIYNEQYF. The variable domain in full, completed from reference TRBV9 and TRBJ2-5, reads DSGVTQTPKHLITATGQRVTLRCSPRSGDLSVYWYQQSLDQGLQFLIQYYNGEERAKGNILERFSAQQFPDLHSELNLSSLELGDSALYFCASSVATGYIYNEQYFGPGTRLLVL.